Shown below are 29 T cell receptor beta chains from a single sample sequenced in a study of T cell responses to AZD1222 COVID-19 vaccine. Data came from immunoSEQ multiplex PCR; TCRdb stores just in-frame clones and leaves some out. The data show roughly 180,000 clones, with around 87% seen just once and 2.5% to 3% held by the top ten. The material was peripheral blood, obtained on day 0 of MenACWY control vaccination. The receptors were sampled from an adult in good health.

This chain links TRBV29-1 with TRBJ2-7, with 10 bases that match TRBD1. Germline V lookup: CDR1 SQVTM, CDR2 ANQGSEA. V trimming: 1 base; J trimming: 3 bases; junction bases outside the gene matches: 0. The CDR3 contains 13 residues. This CDR3 is CSVEGTGGYEQYF. The CDR3 DNA reads TGCAGCGTTGAAGGGACAGGGGGCTACGAGCAGTACTTC.

CDR3 coding DNA: TGTGCCAGCAGTGGAGGGACAGTTTCCTACGAGCAGTACTTC. It translates to CASSGGTVSYEQYF. The V and J genes are TRBV28 and TRBJ2-7; D may be TRBD1 (7 bases). The V gene lost 5 bases and the J gene lost 1 base, with 12 bases spanning the gap. The germline gives CDR1 MDHEN, CDR2 SYDVKM. The CDR3 sequence is 14 residues long.

This chain connects TRBV28 to TRBJ2-2; 7 positions match TRBD1. CDR3 size: 15 residues. With 6 bases clipped from V and 0 bases from J, the junction kept 4 bases outside the gene matches. Germline CDR1 and CDR2: MDHEN and SYDVKM. The DNA of the CDR3 is TGTGCCAGCAGCTCGGGACAGACGAACACCGGGGAGCTGTTTTTT. Translation: CASSSGQTNTGELFF. The entire variable domain, with the rest obtained from reference TRBV28 and TRBJ2-2, is as follows: DVKVTQSSRYLVKRTGEKVFLECVQDMDHENMFWYRQDPGLGLRLIYFSYDVKMKEKGDIPEGYSVSREKKERFSLILESASTNQTSMYLCASSSGQTNTGELFFGEGSRLTVL.

V gene TRBV10-3 combines with J gene TRBJ1-1; 7 bases map to TRBD1. V lost 6 bases to trimming and J lost 0 bases; unmatched junction nucleotides: 4. This CDR3 is built from 14 residues. Germline assignment: CDR1 ENHRY and CDR2 SYGVKD. CDR3 residues: CAIRQGGMNTEAFF. CDR3 nucleotide sequence: TGTGCCATCAGGCAGGGGGGCATGAACACTGAAGCTTTCTTT.

In DNA form, the CDR3 reads TGCAGTGGCCAAGGAGAGACCCAGTACTTC. Translating gives CSGQGETQYF. The rearrangement uses TRBV20-1 and TRBJ2-5; D gene ambiguous. The V end was cut by 7 bases, the J end by 4 bases, with 7 bases between. The CDR3 contains 10 residues. Germline assignment: CDR1 DFQATT and CDR2 SNEGSKA (reference sequence).

V gene TRBV27 combines with J gene TRBJ1-1; TRBD1 aligns across 9 bases. Unmatched junction bases numbered 4, after V lost 6 bases and J lost 8 bases. This CDR3 is 12 amino acids long. Germline V gene sequence: CDR1 MNHEY, CDR2 SMNVEV (reference sequence). The CDR3 here is CASSRGQGEAFF. The CDR3 DNA sequence: TGTGCCAGCAGCCGCGGACAGGGGGAAGCTTTCTTT.

DNA of the CDR3: TGTGCCAGCAGCTTCGGGACGGTGAACACTGAAGCTTTCTTT. The encoded protein is CASSFGTVNTEAFF. This sequence joins TRBV5-6 and TRBJ1-1; D possibly corresponds to TRBD1 (5 bases). The germline V gene encodes CDR1 SGHDT and CDR2 YYEEEE. The CDR3 covers 14 residues. V was shortened by 2 bases and J by 0 bases, with 8 bases between the two germline ends.

A few counts support this clone. The chain uses TRBV19 and TRBJ1-3; the D gene is possibly TRBD1 (6 bases). Germline values: CDR1 LNHDA, CDR2 SQIVND (reference sequence). With 6 bases removed from V and 0 bases from J, the gap between germline ends came to 12 bases. There are 15 residues in the CDR3. The CDR3 sequence is CASSQQGVSGNTIYF. CDR3 DNA: TGTGCCAGTAGCCAACAGGGAGTCTCTGGAAACACCATATATTTT.

This clone was seen once. The chain links TRBV28 to TRBJ1-6; 9 positions match TRBD1. The CDR3 has 15 residues. Germline CDR1 reads MDHEN; CDR2 reads SYDVKM. V lost 5 bases, J lost 8 bases, and 7 bases stayed unmatched. The chain's CDR3 is CASSLSGQGHSPLHF. Written as DNA, the CDR3 is TGTGCCAGCAGTCTTTCGGGACAGGGACATTCACCCCTCCACTTT.

The chain combines TRBV5-5 with TRBJ1-1, with a weak D call TRBD1 (5 bases). This CDR3 has 15 amino acids. With 5 bases removed from V and 3 bases from J, the gap between germline ends came to 17 bases. CDR1 is SGHKS and CDR2 is YYEKEE in the germline V gene (reference sequence). The CDR3 coding sequence is TGTGCCAGCAGGTCAGGGTTTTCCAGATACACTGAAGCTTTCTTT. Protein sequence: CASRSGFSRYTEAFF.

The J gene is TRBJ2-7, the V gene TRBV18; 7 bases fit TRBD1. CDR3 size: 16 residues. CDR1 and CDR2 from the germline V gene are KGHSH and LQKENI. The ends lost 3 bases at V and 5 bases at J; junction bases unmatched: 13. The CDR3 DNA is TGTGCCAGCTCACCCCCGTCACAGGGGAGTGGGGACGAGCAGTACTTC. It encodes CASSPPSQGSGDEQYF. The full variable domain, rest sourced from reference TRBV18 and TRBJ2-7, is NAGVMQNPRHLVRRRGQEARLRCSPMKGHSHVYWYRQLPEEGLKFMVYLQKENIIDESGMPKERFSAEFPKEGPSILRIQQVVRGDSAAYFCASSPPSQGSGDEQYFGPGTRLTVT.

The V gene is TRBV28, the J gene TRBJ2-1, with 9 nucleotides matching TRBD1. The CDR3 is 16 amino acids. Germline CDR1 is MDHEN and CDR2 is SYDVKM. J lost 5 bases, V lost 4 bases, and 9 bases had no gene match. CDR3 in DNA: TGTGCCAGCAGTTCCTTGGACAGGGGCCTTAACAATGAGCAGTTCTTC. Its translation: CASSSLDRGLNNEQFF.

J is TRBJ2-3 and V is TRBV19; 11 bases are shared with TRBD1. Germline V lookup: CDR1 LNHDA, CDR2 SQIVND (reference sequence). Trimming removed 5 bases from V and 3 bases from J; junction bases left unmatched: 4. This CDR3 has 15 residues. CDR3 DNA sequence: TGTGCCAGTAGTCTCGGACAGGGGGCAACAGATACGCAGTATTTT. This gives the protein CASSLGQGATDTQYF.

The rearrangement links TRBV2 to TRBJ2-5, with D perhaps matching TRBD1 (6 bases). Between the trimmed V and J ends, which lost 5 bases and 5 bases, there was a span of 6 bases. The CDR3 sequence is 11 residues long. Germline lookup yields CDR1 SNHLY and CDR2 FYNNEI. CDR3 loop: CASSQGETQYF. In DNA, the CDR3 is TGTGCCAGCAGTCAGGGGGAGACCCAGTACTTC.

This clone was observed a handful of times. The V and J genes are TRBV6-2 or TRBV6-3 and TRBJ2-5; no firm D call. V lost 6 bases and J 0 bases, leaving 8 bases between the germline ends. Germline loops: CDR1 MNHEY, CDR2 SVGEGT. The CDR3 runs 13 residues. In nucleotides, the CDR3 is TGTGCCAGCAGACCTAGGTACCAAGAGACCCAGTACTTC. As protein: CASRPRYQETQYF.

The rearrangement joins TRBV28 to TRBJ2-1, with 11 bases identical to TRBD2. Trimming cost V 3 bases and J 7 bases; bases outside gene matches: 17. The germline V gene encodes CDR1 MDHEN and CDR2 SYDVKM. The CDR3 consists of 19 residues. CDR3 sequence reads: CASSFERDGTSGHRNEQFF. As DNA, the CDR3 is TGTGCCAGCAGTTTTGAGAGGGACGGGACTAGCGGCCACCGAAATGAGCAGTTCTTC.

The J gene is TRBJ1-6, the V gene TRBV19; unclear D gene. The CDR3 is made up of 11 amino acids. V lost 3 bases, J lost 15 bases, and 9 bases lay in between. Germline lookup yields CDR1 LNHDA and CDR2 SQIVND (reference sequence). The CDR3 coding sequence is TGTGCCAGTAGTATCTCGGGCCTCCTCCACTTT. Protein sequence: CASSISGLLHF.

This rearrangement joins TRBV28 to TRBJ2-7, with D tentatively TRBD1 (5 bases). The CDR3 runs 13 residues. CDR1 MDHEN and CDR2 SYDVKM come from the germline V gene. Trimming stripped 6 bases from V and 2 bases from J, with 11 bases between. DNA of the CDR3: TGTGCCAGCAGATCACAGGTAGCCTACGAGCAGTACTTC. This sequence encodes CASRSQVAYEQYF.

The chain joins TRBV28 to TRBJ1-2; possibly TRBD1 for D (6 bases). The CDR3 length is 15 residues. V was cut by 4 bases and J by 3 bases, with 15 bases left in between. Germline lookup yields CDR1 MDHEN and CDR2 SYDVKM. CDR3 in DNA: TGTGCCAGCAGTTCCCCGAGGGGGGGAGACTATGGCTACACCTTC. It codes for CASSSPRGGDYGYTF.

This chain joins TRBV5-4 and TRBJ2-4; 10 positions match TRBD1. Germline trimming cut 3 bases from V and 0 bases from J; bases unmatched to any gene: 3. The CDR3 has 16 residues. From germline, CDR1 is SGHNT and CDR2 YYREEE (reference sequence). The CDR3: CASSYGDRGAKNIQYF. The CDR3, as DNA: TGTGCCAGCAGCTATGGGGACAGGGGAGCCAAAAACATTCAGTACTTC.

The chain is built from TRBV7-8 and TRBJ2-7; D possibly matches TRBD1 or TRBD2 (5 bases each). Germline loops: CDR1 SGHVS, CDR2 FQNEAQ. This CDR3 has 16 amino acids. V was pared by 2 bases and J by 6 bases, with 20 bases between. CDR3 amino acids: CASSLRSIRTLGEQYF. DNA for the CDR3: TGTGCCAGCAGCTTACGGAGTATCCGGACACTAGGCGAGCAGTACTTC.

The rearrangement uses TRBV5-1 and TRBJ1-3; possible D gene TRBD1, 5 bases. Germline assignment: CDR1 SGHRS and CDR2 YFSETQ. Deletions cut 2 bases from V and 0 bases from J, with 9 bases between. The CDR3 totals 15 residues. CDR3 coding DNA: TGCGCCAGCAGCTTAGACAGCTACTCTGGAAACACCATATATTTT. Translated: CASSLDSYSGNTIYF.

The J gene is TRBJ2-1, the V gene TRBV5-1; D is undetermined. The CDR3 runs to 14 residues. Trimming removed 0 bases from V and 0 bases from J, with 4 bases in between. CDR1 is SGHRS, CDR2 YFSETQ, per germline. CDR3 protein: CASSLASSYNEQFF. Here the CDR3 DNA reads TGCGCCAGCAGCTTGGCTAGCTCCTACAATGAGCAGTTCTTC.

J is TRBJ2-7 and V is TRBV12-3 or TRBV12-4, with D hard to call. This CDR3 contains 12 residues. V shed 10 bases and J shed 3 bases, with 13 bases lying between them. For the CDR3, the DNA is TGTGCCACAGCACCGGGCCACTACGAGCAGTACTTC. Translation: CATAPGHYEQYF.

This chain joins TRBV6-5 and TRBJ2-2; TRBD2 aligns across 7 bases. CDR1 is MNHEY, CDR2 SVGAGI, per germline. V shed 10 bases and J 7 bases; nucleotides not matched to a gene: 15. This CDR3 comprises 15 residues. The CDR3 reads CATTLGGAGDGELFF. The CDR3, as DNA: TGTGCCACCACTCTAGGAGGGGCGGGGGACGGGGAGCTGTTTTTT.

This sequence joins TRBV10-3 and TRBJ2-3; TRBD1 matches at 8 bases. The CDR3 extends over 15 amino acids. After removal of 10 bases from V and 3 bases from J, the junction contained 12 bases not matched to a gene. Looked up from germline, CDR1 is ENHRY and CDR2 is SYGVKD. CDR3 residues: CATSPGQATTDTQYF. CDR3 in DNA: TGTGCCACCTCCCCGGGACAGGCGACGACAGATACGCAGTATTTT.

J is TRBJ2-7 and V is TRBV23-1; 7 bases line up with TRBD1. TRBV23-1 is an ORF, and what it does is uncertain. V lost 7 bases and J lost 1; bases outside the gene matches: 13. The CDR3 runs to 16 residues. For the CDR3, the DNA is TGCGCCAGCACCTCACCCCCGGGACAGTGGTCCTACGAGCAGTACTTC. Its protein is CASTSPPGQWSYEQYF.

The chain has TRBV6-1 and TRBJ1-2; tentatively, D is TRBD1 (5 bases). Trimming stripped 2 bases from V and 3 bases from J, with 13 bases between. This CDR3 has 15 amino acids. The germline V gene has CDR1 MNHNS and CDR2 SASEGT. CDR3 in DNA: TGTGCCAGCAGTGAATCAGGGTGGGGGGACTATGGCTACACCTTC. This codes for CASSESGWGDYGYTF.

This clone was recorded only once. The rearrangement uses TRBV29-1 and TRBJ1-5; the match to TRBD1 covers 7 bases. Looked up from germline, CDR1 is SQVTM and CDR2 is ANQGSEA. The V segment lost 4 bases and the J segment 9 bases; nucleotides outside the gene matches: 6. This CDR3 is 12 amino acids long. CDR3 sequence (DNA): TGCAGCGTTGGGGACAGATTCGGGCCCCAGCATTTT. This codes for CSVGDRFGPQHF.